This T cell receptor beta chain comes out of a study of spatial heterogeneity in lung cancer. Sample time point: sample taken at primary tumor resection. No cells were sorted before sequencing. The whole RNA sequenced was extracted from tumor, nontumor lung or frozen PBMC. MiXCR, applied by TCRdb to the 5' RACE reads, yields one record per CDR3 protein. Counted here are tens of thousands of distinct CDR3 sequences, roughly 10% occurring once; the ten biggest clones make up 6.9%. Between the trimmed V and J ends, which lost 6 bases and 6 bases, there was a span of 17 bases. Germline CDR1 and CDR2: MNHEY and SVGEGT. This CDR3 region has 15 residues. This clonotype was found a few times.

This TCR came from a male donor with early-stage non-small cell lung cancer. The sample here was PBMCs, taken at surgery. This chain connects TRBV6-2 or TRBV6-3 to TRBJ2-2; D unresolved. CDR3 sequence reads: CASSPPNSYAGELFF. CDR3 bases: TGTGCCAGCAGCCCTCCTAATTCTTACGCCGGGGAGCTGTTTTTT.